A selection of T cell receptor beta chains follows, all from one sample in a study of beta chain features in type 1 diabetes. Produced via immunoSEQ multiplex PCR; TCRdb's table is partial and in-frame only. The table records 100,000 to 150,000 clones, roughly a sixth of them present only once. Specimen: central memory CD4+ T cells from blood. The source of these receptors is a man aged 18 to 30 with type 1 diabetes. The CDR3 runs from the conserved cysteine through the conserved F or W. Each record gives: J gene, clone size, V gene, D gene, CDR3 length, CDR3 protein, CDR3 DNA. The D gene is left open where the match is weak. Size is stated for part of the rows, as once, few or many counts, or as a class when the clone is expanded.

J gene: TRBJ2-7
clone size: few
V gene: TRBV7-2
D gene: .
CDR3 length: 15
CDR3 protein: CASTPDTGRSYEQYF
CDR3 DNA: TGTGCCAGCACACCAGACACGGGGCGCTCCTACGAGCAGTACTTC

J gene: TRBJ2-7
clone size: few
V gene: TRBV4-3
D gene: .
CDR3 length: 17
CDR3 protein: CASSLPPGPDRSYEQYF
CDR3 DNA: TGCGCCAGCAGCCTCCCCCCGGGGCCGGACCGTTCCTACGAGCAGTACTTC

J gene: TRBJ1-1
clone size: .
V gene: TRBV9
D gene: .
CDR3 length: 14
CDR3 protein: CASSVGSGNTEAFF
CDR3 DNA: TGTGCCAGCAGCGTAGGGTCAGGGAACACTGAAGCTTTCTTT

J gene: TRBJ2-7
clone size: .
V gene: TRBV15
D gene: .
CDR3 length: 13
CDR3 protein: CATSPQKAHEQYF
CDR3 DNA: TGTGCCACCAGCCCCCAAAAAGCCCACGAGCAGTACTTC

J gene: TRBJ1-1
clone size: .
V gene: TRBV5-1
D gene: .
CDR3 length: 15
CDR3 protein: CASSLVGQQNTEAFF
CDR3 DNA: TGCGCCAGCAGCTTGGTGGGCCAGCAGAACACTGAAGCTTTCTTT

J gene: TRBJ2-7
clone size: few
V gene: TRBV29-1
D gene: .
CDR3 length: 13
CDR3 protein: CSVEVVRAYEQYF
CDR3 DNA: TGCAGCGTTGAAGTGGTGAGGGCCTACGAGCAGTACTTC

J gene: TRBJ2-3
clone size: .
V gene: TRBV7-2
D gene: .
CDR3 length: 13
CDR3 protein: CASSSHDTDTQYF
CDR3 DNA: TGTGCCAGCAGCTCTCACGACACAGATACGCAGTATTTT

J gene: TRBJ2-3
clone size: .
V gene: TRBV6-6
D gene: TRBD2
CDR3 length: 16
CDR3 protein: CASSYSTSGGTDTQYF
CDR3 DNA: TGTGCCAGCAGTTACTCGACTAGCGGGGGCACAGATACGCAGTATTTT

J gene: TRBJ1-1
clone size: .
V gene: TRBV2
D gene: .
CDR3 length: 11
CDR3 protein: CASTILAEAFF
CDR3 DNA: TGTGCCAGCACGATTCTGGCTGAAGCTTTCTTT

J gene: TRBJ2-6
clone size: once
V gene: TRBV5-6
D gene: .
CDR3 length: 15
CDR3 protein: CASSRVSSGANVLTF
CDR3 DNA: TGTGCCAGCAGTCGAGTCAGCTCTGGGGCCAACGTCCTGACTTTC

J gene: TRBJ2-7
clone size: few
V gene: TRBV28
D gene: TRBD2
CDR3 length: 16
CDR3 protein: CASSFIRTSGAYEQYF
CDR3 DNA: TGTGCCAGCAGTTTCATTAGGACTAGCGGTGCCTACGAGCAGTACTTC

J gene: TRBJ2-3
clone size: .
V gene: TRBV29-1
D gene: .
CDR3 length: 13
CDR3 protein: CSVPGQNTDTQYF
CDR3 DNA: TGCAGCGTGCCGGGACAAAACACAGATACGCAGTATTTT

J gene: TRBJ2-7
clone size: few
V gene: TRBV28
D gene: TRBD1
CDR3 length: 14
CDR3 protein: CASSARQGVYEQYF
CDR3 DNA: TGTGCCAGCAGTGCCAGACAGGGAGTCTACGAGCAGTACTTC

J gene: TRBJ1-4
clone size: few
V gene: TRBV10-2
D gene: .
CDR3 length: 14
CDR3 protein: CASSQGSPNEKLFF
CDR3 DNA: TGCGCCAGCAGCCAGGGGTCTCCTAATGAAAAACTGTTTTTT

J gene: TRBJ1-2
clone size: few
V gene: TRBV5-4
D gene: .
CDR3 length: 12
CDR3 protein: CASSGAWFGYTF
CDR3 DNA: TGTGCCAGCAGCGGAGCATGGTTCGGCTACACCTTC

J gene: TRBJ1-1
clone size: many
V gene: TRBV30
D gene: .
CDR3 length: 11
CDR3 protein: CAWRLAAEAFF
CDR3 DNA: TGTGCCTGGAGATTGGCAGCTGAAGCTTTCTTT

J gene: TRBJ2-3
clone size: .
V gene: TRBV30
D gene: .
CDR3 length: 12
CDR3 protein: CAWSPAQDTQYF
CDR3 DNA: TGTGCCTGGAGTCCTGCCCAGGATACGCAGTATTTT

J gene: TRBJ2-3
clone size: many
V gene: TRBV9
D gene: .
CDR3 length: 14
CDR3 protein: CASSSLLGTDTQYF
CDR3 DNA: TGTGCCAGCAGCTCCTTACTGGGCACAGATACGCAGTATTTT

J gene: TRBJ2-5
clone size: .
V gene: TRBV5-4
D gene: .
CDR3 length: 14
CDR3 protein: CASSSVGRGETQYF
CDR3 DNA: TGTGCCAGCAGTTCGGTGGGGCGAGGGGAGACCCAGTACTTC

J gene: TRBJ2-5
clone size: few
V gene: TRBV5-1
D gene: .
CDR3 length: 16
CDR3 protein: CASSLGGDGGRETQYF
CDR3 DNA: TGCGCCAGCAGCTTGGGAGGGGACGGAGGCAGGGAGACCCAGTACTTC

J gene: TRBJ2-1
clone size: .
V gene: TRBV7-9
D gene: .
CDR3 length: 17
CDR3 protein: CASSPLTGPTSYNEQFF
CDR3 DNA: TGTGCCAGCAGCCCCCTCACGGGACCGACCTCCTACAATGAGCAGTTCTTC

J gene: TRBJ2-1
clone size: .
V gene: TRBV2
D gene: .
CDR3 length: 12
CDR3 protein: CASRLESGEQFF
CDR3 DNA: TGTGCCAGCAGGCTAGAGTCTGGTGAGCAGTTCTTC

J gene: TRBJ2-5
clone size: once
V gene: TRBV5-1
D gene: .
CDR3 length: 13
CDR3 protein: CASSLEYQETQYF
CDR3 DNA: TGCGCCAGCAGCTTGGAATACCAAGAGACCCAGTACTTC

J gene: TRBJ2-1
clone size: many
V gene: TRBV5-1
D gene: .
CDR3 length: 11
CDR3 protein: CASSYTNEQFF
CDR3 DNA: TGCGCCAGCAGCTATACCAATGAGCAGTTCTTC

J gene: TRBJ1-2
clone size: few
V gene: TRBV28
D gene: .
CDR3 length: 14
CDR3 protein: CASSSHTQGNGYTF
CDR3 DNA: TGTGCCAGCAGTTCCCATACTCAGGGAAATGGCTACACCTTC

J gene: TRBJ2-7
clone size: few
V gene: TRBV5-6
D gene: TRBD1
CDR3 length: 15
CDR3 protein: CASSSSGQGTYEQYF
CDR3 DNA: TGTGCCAGCAGCTCCAGCGGACAGGGTACCTACGAGCAGTACTTC

J gene: TRBJ2-1
clone size: few
V gene: TRBV9
D gene: TRBD2
CDR3 length: 14
CDR3 protein: CASTEGLAWSEQFF
CDR3 DNA: TGTGCCAGCACCGAGGGACTAGCCTGGAGTGAGCAGTTCTTC

J gene: TRBJ2-5
clone size: few
V gene: TRBV4-1
D gene: .
CDR3 length: 15
CDR3 protein: CASSQTWTPRETQYF
CDR3 DNA: TGCGCCAGCAGCCAAACATGGACTCCCAGAGAGACCCAGTACTTC

J gene: TRBJ1-2
clone size: .
V gene: TRBV15
D gene: .
CDR3 length: 13
CDR3 protein: CATSRELNYGYTF
CDR3 DNA: TGTGCCACCAGCAGAGAACTGAACTATGGCTACACCTTC

J gene: TRBJ2-2
clone size: few
V gene: TRBV30
D gene: .
CDR3 length: 14
CDR3 protein: CAWSNGENTGELFF
CDR3 DNA: TGTGCCTGGAGTAACGGCGAGAACACCGGGGAGCTGTTTTTT

J gene: TRBJ2-2
clone size: few
V gene: TRBV4-2
D gene: TRBD2
CDR3 length: 16
CDR3 protein: CASSQEVAGNTGELFF
CDR3 DNA: TGTGCCAGCAGCCAAGAGGTAGCGGGGAACACCGGGGAGCTGTTTTTT

J gene: TRBJ2-1
clone size: many
V gene: TRBV19
D gene: .
CDR3 length: 15
CDR3 protein: CASTDAQRQRNEQFF
CDR3 DNA: TGTGCCAGTACGGATGCCCAGCGGCAACGCAATGAGCAGTTCTTC

J gene: TRBJ2-7
clone size: few
V gene: TRBV19
D gene: TRBD1
CDR3 length: 15
CDR3 protein: CASGDIQGAGTVQYF
CDR3 DNA: TGTGCCAGTGGAGACATACAGGGGGCGGGCACTGTGCAGTACTTC

J gene: TRBJ2-1
clone size: few
V gene: TRBV20-1
D gene: .
CDR3 length: 11
CDR3 protein: CSARRVDEQFF
CDR3 DNA: TGCAGTGCTAGGAGGGTGGATGAGCAGTTCTTC

J gene: TRBJ2-2
clone size: many
V gene: TRBV21-1
D gene: .
CDR3 length: 15
CDR3 protein: CASSKVGQWPGELFF
CDR3 DNA: TGTGCCAGCAGCAAAGTGGGACAGTGGCCGGGGGAGCTGTTTTTT

J gene: TRBJ1-2
clone size: .
V gene: TRBV6-6
D gene: .
CDR3 length: 15
CDR3 protein: CASSYSTGTNVRYTF
CDR3 DNA: TGTGCCAGCAGTTACTCGACTGGGACAAACGTACGCTACACCTTC

J gene: TRBJ1-2
clone size: many
V gene: TRBV2
D gene: .
CDR3 length: 14
CDR3 protein: CASRPTATNYGYTF
CDR3 DNA: TGTGCCAGCAGGCCAACAGCCACAAACTATGGCTACACCTTC

J gene: TRBJ2-7
clone size: few
V gene: TRBV21-1
D gene: .
CDR3 length: 13
CDR3 protein: CASSKDRAYEQYF
CDR3 DNA: TGTGCCAGCAGCAAAGACAGGGCCTACGAGCAGTACTTC

J gene: TRBJ2-5
clone size: few
V gene: TRBV2
D gene: .
CDR3 length: 15
CDR3 protein: CASSEIRGPWETQYF
CDR3 DNA: TGTGCCAGCAGTGAAATCCGGGGGCCATGGGAGACCCAGTACTTC

J gene: TRBJ2-5
clone size: few
V gene: TRBV7-9
D gene: .
CDR3 length: 15
CDR3 protein: CASSLVARAQETQYF
CDR3 DNA: TGTGCCAGCAGCTTAGTAGCTAGGGCCCAAGAGACCCAGTACTTC

J gene: TRBJ2-5
clone size: .
V gene: TRBV7-2
D gene: TRBD2
CDR3 length: 15
CDR3 protein: CASSPQAGLQETQYF
CDR3 DNA: TGTGCCAGCAGCCCCCAAGCGGGGCTTCAAGAGACCCAGTACTTC

J gene: TRBJ1-5
clone size: .
V gene: TRBV10-3
D gene: .
CDR3 length: 13
CDR3 protein: CAITEDSNQPQHF
CDR3 DNA: TGTGCCATCACAGAGGATAGCAATCAGCCCCAGCATTTT